Given below is one TCR beta chain in context. The sample belongs to a study of Ad26.COV2.S vaccination and SARS-CoV-2 variants. V was clipped by 4 bases and J by 6 bases, with 9 bases between them. This CDR3 spans 12 amino acids. Germline V CDR1 and CDR2: SGHRS, YFSETQ. Clones were read by immunoSEQ multiplex PCR, and TCRdb kept only the in-frame ones, dropping some. This sample carries hundreds of thousands of clones, about 87% of them seen once, and the ten largest clones take approximately 5.9%. Treatment denoted: around 19 received Ad26.COV2.S at low or high dose, single or two shots; roughly five received placebo; per-sample allocation not given. It was on day 63 after the first vaccine or placebo injection that samples were taken.

This rearrangement joins TRBV5-1 to TRBJ2-3, with D uncertain. The sample consisted of peripheral blood, taken in a trial of Ad26.COV2.S vaccine versus placebo. This clonotype was obtained from a person aged 18-60 years who received the Ad26.COV2.S COVID-19 vaccine or a placebo. Here the CDR3 reads CASSPDLDTQYF. For the CDR3, the DNA is TGCGCCAGCAGCCCCGACCTCGATACGCAGTATTTT. Complete variable domain (other parts from reference TRBV5-1 and TRBJ2-3): KAGVTQTPRYLIKTRGQQVTLSCSPISGHRSVSWYQQTPGQGLQFLFEYFSETQRNKGNFPGRFSGRQFSNSRSEMNVSTLELGDSALYLCASSPDLDTQYFGPGTRLTVL.